The 14 T cell receptor beta chains reported below all come from one sample, sequenced in a study of graft-versus-host responses after intestinal transplantation. What these receptors recognize is not known. Only in-frame clones appear in the TCRdb table, and some are missing; sequencing was by immunoSEQ multiplex PCR. The sample has 62,000 or so clones; more than 90% are singletons. The starting material was unstimulated CD8+ T cells sorted from spleen or lymph node cells, obtained before transplant. The source of these receptors is a human donor who was the organ donor for an intestinal transplant.

The rearrangement links TRBV6-1 to TRBJ2-1; no definite D call. The ends were cut back, 4 bases at V and 0 bases at J, with 7 bases in the middle. Germline CDR1 reads MNHNS; CDR2 reads SASEGT. The CDR3 loop spans 14 amino acids. The CDR3 DNA sequence: TGTGCCAGCAGTGGTCAGGCCTCCTACAATGAGCAGTTCTTC. Protein: CASSGQASYNEQFF.

A single count supports this clone. The gene calls are TRBV9 and TRBJ2-7, with a weak D call TRBD2 (5 bases). The CDR3 has 16 residues. Looked up from germline, CDR1 is SGDLS and CDR2 is YYNGEE. V shed 4 bases and J shed 2 bases, with 19 bases lying between them. CDR3 sequence: CASSPSRGLSPYEQYF. DNA for the CDR3: TGTGCCAGCAGCCCATCCCGGGGTCTAAGCCCCTACGAGCAGTACTTC.

This chain links TRBV28 with TRBJ1-5; D remains ambiguous. Germline loops: CDR1 MDHEN, CDR2 SYDVKM. The CDR3 consists of 19 residues. Trimming left V 5 bases short and J 0 bases short, with 23 bases between. Here the CDR3 reads CASSPYSSFKDYSNQPQHF. CDR3 DNA sequence: TGTGCCAGCAGTCCCTACAGCAGCTTCAAAGATTATAGCAATCAGCCCCAGCATTTT. The whole variable domain, remainder taken from reference TRBV28 and TRBJ1-5, is DVKVTQSSRYLVKRTGEKVFLECVQDMDHENMFWYRQDPGLGLRLIYFSYDVKMKEKGDIPEGYSVSREKKERFSLILESASTNQTSMYLCASSPYSSFKDYSNQPQHFGDGTRLSIL.

The chain has TRBV10-3 and TRBJ2-7; D perhaps matches TRBD2 (6 bases). With 10 bases removed from V and 6 bases from J, the gap between germline ends came to 13 bases. The CDR3 contains 11 residues. CDR1 is ENHRY and CDR2 is SYGVKD in the germline V gene. CDR3 sequence: CATGEISEQYF. The CDR3 DNA reads TGTGCCACGGGGGAAATAAGCGAGCAGTACTTC.

The chain is built from TRBV27 and TRBJ2-3; D perhaps matches TRBD1 (6 bases). CDR3 length equals 16 residues. V was clipped by 1 base and J by 4 bases, with 15 bases between them. CDR1 and CDR2 (germline): MNHEY, SMNVEV (reference sequence). The CDR3 sequence is CASSLWNRVRADTQYF. The CDR3 region has the DNA TGTGCCAGCAGTTTATGGAACAGGGTACGAGCAGATACGCAGTATTTT.

The chain combines TRBV28 with TRBJ2-7, with TRBD2 as a possible D gene (7 bases). Germline V gene data show CDR1 as MDHEN and CDR2 as SYDVKM. CDR3 length equals 16 residues. Trimming cost V 2 bases and J 6 bases, with 20 bases left between them. CDR3 sequence: CASSLDFGGQSGEQYF. In DNA, the CDR3 is TGTGCCAGCAGTTTAGATTTCGGGGGGCAATCGGGCGAGCAGTACTTC.

The chain is built from TRBV28 and TRBJ2-3, with D unclear. The V and J ends lost 3 bases and 2 bases respectively, with 9 bases between them. There are 14 residues in the CDR3. Germline V gene sequence: CDR1 MDHEN, CDR2 SYDVKM. This CDR3 is CASSLVADTDTQYF. The DNA for the CDR3 is TGTGCCAGCAGTTTGGTAGCCGACACAGATACGCAGTATTTT.

This chain connects TRBV10-3 to TRBJ2-7; TRBD1 might be the D (6 bases). CDR1 and CDR2 from the germline V gene are ENHRY and SYGVKD. This CDR3 contains 13 residues. V lost 9 bases to trimming and J lost 6 bases, with 18 bases between them. CDR3 coding DNA: TGTGCCATAGCAGGGGAGAGGGAGCGCGAGCAGTACTTC. This gives the protein CAIAGEREREQYF.

The chain uses TRBV30 and TRBJ1-2; the match to TRBD1 covers 8 bases. Germline CDR1 reads GTSNPN; CDR2 reads SVGIG (reference sequence). After removal of 5 bases from V and 5 bases from J, the junction contained 7 bases not matched to a gene. The CDR3 sequence is 13 residues long. The CDR3 protein is CAWESGQGYGYTF. The CDR3 nucleotides read TGTGCCTGGGAATCAGGACAGGGATATGGCTACACCTTC. Based on the CDR3 plus reference TRBV30 and TRBJ1-2, the full variable domain is SQTIHQWPATLVQPVGSPLSLECTVEGTSNPNLYWYRQAAGRGLQLLFYSVGIGQISSEVPQNLSASRPQDRQFILSSKKLLLSDSGFYLCAWESGQGYGYTFGSGTRLTVV.

About this clone itself: One junction end disagrees with the germline gene, perhaps due to a read error. This chain links TRBV25-1 with TRBJ2-2, with 9 bases fitting TRBD1. The CDR3 has 11 amino acids. CDR1 and CDR2 (germline): MGHDK, SYGVNS. Written as DNA, the CDR3 is TGTGCCAGCAGTGATGACAGGGGGTTGAGTTTT. The encoded protein is CASSDDRGLSF.

The chain employs TRBV9 and TRBJ2-1, with D tentatively TRBD1 (5 bases). Trimming stripped 4 bases from V and 8 bases from J, with 16 bases between. Germline loops: CDR1 SGDLS, CDR2 YYNGEE. The CDR3 runs to 14 residues. DNA of the CDR3: TGTGCCAGCAGCACAGGTGGCTACCTGGATGAGCAGTTCTTC. Its protein product is CASSTGGYLDEQFF.

The gene calls are TRBV7-9 and TRBJ2-4, with 7 bases identical to TRBD1. Germline CDR1 and CDR2: SEHNR and FQNEAQ (reference sequence). This CDR3 spans 18 amino acids. J was trimmed by 0 bases and V by 6 bases; bases with no gene match: 14. The CDR3 DNA sequence: TGTGCCAGCAGTCGAGGGGGCAGGGGCTTCAAAGCCAAAAACATTCAGTACTTC. This encodes CASSRGGRGFKAKNIQYF.

The chain combines TRBV6-4 with TRBJ2-3; D is uncertain. CDR3 length: 13 residues. Germline V lookup: CDR1 MRHNA, CDR2 SNTAGT. V lost 2 bases to trimming and J lost 3 bases, with 6 bases between them. The CDR3 protein is CASSDGSTDTQYF. The CDR3 DNA reads TGTGCCAGCAGTGACGGCAGTACAGATACGCAGTATTTT.

This chain links TRBV7-3 with TRBJ2-1; 7 bases fit TRBD1. CDR1 and CDR2 (germline): SGHTA, FQGTGA. This CDR3 contains 13 residues. With V trimmed by 4 bases and J by 12 bases, 9 bases remained unmatched. The CDR3 region is CASSSHRGQGQFF. The CDR3 region has the DNA TGTGCCAGCAGCTCTCACAGGGGCCAGGGGCAGTTCTTC.